The rows below give T cell receptor beta chains drawn from one sample of a study of lymphopenia after photon versus proton radiotherapy. Libraries were prepared by immunoSEQ multiplex PCR; TCRdb keeps only in-frame clonotypes and omits some of them. The profile shows about 26,000 clones, 75% to 90% of them singletons. Sample: peripheral blood, taken from a patient treated with photon-based radiotherapy. These receptors were collected from a man younger than 45 with gastric cancer. The CDR3 runs from the conserved cysteine through the conserved F or W.

V,CDR3
TRBV19,CASSPRTGNTGELFF
TRBV28,CASSLSPELSYGYTF
TRBV7-2,CASSRDRDSGNTIYF
TRBV7-2,CASSPSTGERTIYF
TRBV15,CATSSDRPRGEQYF
TRBV7-2,CASSWSSGSTNNEQFF
TRBV28,CASRIMAGRDYYGYTF
TRBV28,CASSSGHSTDTQYF
TRBV7-2,CASSLGRDYGYTF
TRBV11-1,CASSLQGQGNTGELFF
TRBV2,CASSVSQGGTF
TRBV5-1,CASSLDPDSGNTIYF
TRBV9,CASSPGGWEGTEAFF
TRBV7-9,CASSSTRQETQYF
TRBV20-1,CSANYYGYTF
TRBV11-2,CASSLVRSSYEQYF
TRBV29-1,CSATGSYEQYF
TRBV6-6,CASSYGDSQMNTEAFF
TRBV2,CASMNRAGTNEKLFF
TRBV7-6,CASSLRTGVNTEAFF
TRBV7-2,CASSLAGTGGYGYTF
TRBV6-6,CASSFGQGNMNF
TRBV28,CASSPPRRDTEAFF
TRBV13,CASSRGTGRGEQYF
TRBV15,CATSSYSNQPQHF
TRBV7-2,CASSLGEVPTDTQYF
TRBV29-1,CSGGRGETDTQYF
TRBV10-3,CAIRTEGLPGYEQYF
TRBV6-6,CASSYSSGRVNEQFF
TRBV19,CASSIETSGRVAYEQYF
TRBV7-8,CASTDNDFNYGYTF
TRBV11-3,CASSSGLAYNEQFF
TRBV7-2,CASSGSRVLNTIYF
TRBV6-6,CASSYSGGPSYEQYF
TRBV2,CASRSPTSGRAIYNEQFF
TRBV6-5,CASSYGRHNNEQFF
TRBV28,CASRASGMAADTQYF
TRBV7-9,CASTLVDSEAFF
TRBV5-6,CASSRTGGTYGYTF
TRBV7-9,CASARGLDSPLHF
TRBV28,CASSLFGGWQGVSYEQYF
TRBV11-1,CASSFRRGSQETQYF
TRBV6-1,CASSEAFRNTEAFF
TRBV5-1,CASSLRGAQGANEQFF
TRBV5-6,CASSPGGPLLRFNEQFF
TRBV19,CASSMRMGTLNSGNTIYF
TRBV14,CATLAPGNYGYTF
TRBV6-1,CASSGTLPEKLFF
TRBV5-4,CASSLRGTEETQYF
TRBV28,CASSFGGRVSNEQFF
TRBV2,CATRPDRGYEQYF
TRBV5-4,CASSLVADASYEQYF
TRBV28,CASSKRQGPTEAFF